The sequence of this T cell receptor beta chain was determined in a study of T cell responses to AZD1222 COVID-19 vaccine. As for the study in general: Samples with a second dose at about 4 or about 12 weeks were pooled together. General study findings and limits: Vaccine-related CD4 TCRs covered spike, predominating at 160-218 and 743-854.

This clone appeared a single time. The target antigen is unknown. Using immunoSEQ multiplex PCR, the repertoire was profiled, and TCRdb retains in-frame clones only, with some absent. The table records around 94,000 clones, roughly 83% of them present only once. The CDR3 sequence is 15 residues long. Unmatched junction bases numbered 4, after V lost 0 bases and J lost 5 bases. Germline V lookup: CDR1 KGHSH, CDR2 LQKENI. This TCR derives from an adult in good health. The sample was peripheral blood, taken on day 0 of AZD1222 vaccination. The gene calls are TRBV18 and TRBJ2-3; 8 nucleotides agree with TRBD2. DNA of the CDR3: TGTGCCAGCTCACCACCGGGGCTAGCGGGAGATACGCAGTATTTT. This codes for CASSPPGLAGDTQYF. Complete variable domain (other parts from reference TRBV18 and TRBJ2-3): NAGVMQNPRHLVRRRGQEARLRCSPMKGHSHVYWYRQLPEEGLKFMVYLQKENIIDESGMPKERFSAEFPKEGPSILRIQQVVRGDSAAYFCASSPPGLAGDTQYFGPGTRLTVL.